The rows below give T cell receptor beta chains drawn from one sample of a study of regulatory T cells in long-lasting Graves disease. TCRdb called the multiplex PCR reads again in MiXCR, with one record for every CDR3 protein. The top ten clones hold over 15% of a sample with approximately 400,000 distinct CDR3 sequences, 12% of them seen once. The sample also formed part of further work on T cells in Graves' hyperthyroidism and ophthalmopathy.

The starting material was peripheral blood mononuclear cells (PBMCs), obtained at new diagnosis, from a patient treated with antithyroid drugs. These receptors were taken from a young woman with Graves disease. Both conserved end residues are part of each CDR3. The order of the fields is D gene, J gene, V gene, clone size, CDR3 protein, CDR3 DNA. D genes are given only for firm matches. For some rows the clone size is stated as once, few or many, or as a class when expanded; others skip it.

D: .
J: TRBJ1-5
V: TRBV6-1
size: few
CDR3: CATSRGKVNQPQHF
DNA: TGTGCCACCAGCCGTGGGAAGGTCAATCAGCCCCAGCATTTT

D: .
J: TRBJ2-3
V: TRBV29-1
size: many
CDR3: CSVGRASTDTQYF
DNA: TGCAGCGTTGGTAGGGCTAGCACAGATACGCAGTATTTT

D: .
J: TRBJ2-5
V: TRBV3-1
size: many
CDR3: CASSLTTPTETQYF
DNA: TGTGCCAGCAGCCTAACAACCCCTACAGAGACCCAGTACTTC

D: .
J: TRBJ1-2
V: TRBV5-1
size: .
CDR3: CASSRQDGNYGYTF
DNA: TGCGCCAGCAGCCGCCAGGACGGGAACTATGGCTACACCTTC

D: .
J: TRBJ2-7
V: TRBV6-1
size: many
CDR3: CASRNTGSYEQYF
DNA: TGTGCCAGCAGAAATACTGGCTCCTACGAGCAGTACTTC

D: .
J: TRBJ1-1
V: TRBV12-3/TRBV12-4
size: many
CDR3: CASSLTRGARREAFF
DNA: TGTGCCAGCAGTTTAACCCGAGGGGCAAGGCGCGAAGCTTTCTTT

D: .
J: TRBJ2-3
V: TRBV20-1
size: many
CDR3: CSARDLDLRDTQYF
DNA: TGCAGTGCTAGAGATCTCGATCTAAGAGATACGCAGTATTTT

D: .
J: TRBJ2-4
V: TRBV5-1
size: many
CDR3: CASSEGEDIQYF
DNA: TGCGCCAGCAGCGAAGGAGAGGACATTCAGTACTTC

D: .
J: TRBJ1-2
V: TRBV6-5
size: .
CDR3: CASSYVFLVGDPFNYGYTF
DNA: TGTGCCAGCAGTTACGTTTTCTTAGTCGGGGACCCATTTAACTATGGCTACACCTTC

D: .
J: TRBJ2-1
V: TRBV29-1
size: .
CDR3: CSVGGARRRHLSYNEQFF
DNA: TGCAGCGTTGGAGGGGCTAGAAGGAGACACCTCTCCTACAATGAGCAGTTCTTC

D: .
J: TRBJ1-1
V: TRBV27
size: many
CDR3: CASSFSEAANTEAFF
DNA: TGTGCCAGCAGTTTTTCGGAGGCAGCGAACACTGAAGCTTTCTTT

D: .
J: TRBJ1-1
V: TRBV6-2/TRBV6-3
size: many
CDR3: CASSHSGYPGLLVNTEAFF
DNA: TGTGCCAGCAGTCACTCAGGCTACCCGGGTCTCCTGGTGAACACTGAAGCTTTCTTT

D: .
J: TRBJ1-3
V: TRBV13
size: .
CDR3: CASRGTGTGNTIYF
DNA: TGTGCCAGCAGGGGGACGGGAACTGGAAACACCATATATTTT

D: TRBD1
J: TRBJ2-1
V: TRBV9
size: .
CDR3: CASSVATDRGESYNEQFF
DNA: TGTGCCAGCAGCGTAGCTACAGACAGGGGGGAGAGCTACAATGAGCAGTTCTTC

D: .
J: TRBJ1-1
V: TRBV4-1
size: .
CDR3: CASSQDHRNTEAFF
DNA: TGCGCCAGCAGCCAAGATCACAGGAACACTGAAGCTTTCTTT

D: .
J: TRBJ1-2
V: TRBV7-9
size: many
CDR3: CASSPRQDSYGYTF
DNA: TGTGCCAGCAGCCCGAGACAGGACTCCTATGGCTACACCTTC

D: TRBD1
J: TRBJ1-2
V: TRBV9
size: few
CDR3: CASSARDRGSSYGYTF
DNA: TGTGCCAGCAGCGCCAGGGACAGGGGGTCCTCCTATGGCTACACCTTC

D: .
J: TRBJ2-3
V: TRBV7-9
size: .
CDR3: CASSQGGPGGVDTQYF
DNA: TGTGCCAGCAGTCAAGGGGGGCCGGGGGGAGTGGATACGCAGTATTTT

D: .
J: TRBJ1-5
V: TRBV4-1
size: .
CDR3: CASSDWGWTGNQPQHF
DNA: TGCGCCAGCAGCGACTGGGGCTGGACAGGCAATCAGCCCCAGCATTTT

D: .
J: TRBJ1-1
V: TRBV6-5
size: many
CDR3: CASSSGFIGASNTEAFF
DNA: TGTGCCAGCAGTTCGGGTTTCATTGGCGCTTCGAACACTGAAGCTTTCTTT

D: .
J: TRBJ2-1
V: TRBV9
size: many
CDR3: CASSARGGAGVQEQFF
DNA: TGTGCCAGCAGCGCACGAGGGGGGGCGGGAGTGCAAGAGCAGTTCTTC

D: TRBD2
J: TRBJ2-5
V: TRBV20-1
size: many
CDR3: CSASAGLAAKPRQETQYF
DNA: TGCAGTGCATCCGCGGGACTAGCGGCGAAACCGAGACAAGAGACCCAGTACTTC

D: .
J: TRBJ1-2
V: TRBV5-1
size: few
CDR3: CASSYGKGDGYTF
DNA: TGCGCCAGCAGCTATGGGAAGGGCGATGGCTACACCTTC

D: .
J: TRBJ2-5
V: TRBV15
size: many
CDR3: CATSRAGRNQETQYF
DNA: TGTGCCACCAGCAGAGCGGGGCGGAACCAAGAGACCCAGTACTTC

D: TRBD2
J: TRBJ2-1
V: TRBV4-1
size: many
CDR3: CASSGGAYNEQFF
DNA: TGCGCCAGCAGCGGGGGGGCCTACAATGAGCAGTTCTTC

D: .
J: TRBJ2-1
V: TRBV7-2
size: many
CDR3: CASSPEVGYNEQFF
DNA: TGTGCCAGCAGCCCCGAGGTCGGCTACAATGAGCAGTTCTTC

D: TRBD1
J: TRBJ1-2
V: TRBV18
size: many
CDR3: CASSPGTGLTYTF
DNA: TGTGCCAGCTCACCAGGGACAGGATTAACCTACACCTTC

D: .
J: TRBJ1-6
V: TRBV3-1
size: many
CDR3: CASSPRQMNSPLHF
DNA: TGTGCCAGCAGCCCTCGACAGATGAATTCACCCCTCCACTTT

D: TRBD1
J: TRBJ1-4
V: TRBV7-6
size: .
CDR3: CASSRPGQGPEKLFF
DNA: TGTGCCAGCAGCCGACCGGGACAGGGGCCTGAAAAACTGTTTTTT

D: .
J: TRBJ2-4
V: TRBV5-1
size: many
CDR3: CASSSGLRLAKNIQYF
DNA: TGCGCCAGCAGCTCGGGACTCCGGCTAGCCAAAAACATTCAGTACTTC

D: .
J: TRBJ2-5
V: TRBV2
size: .
CDR3: CASTRGPDQETQYF
DNA: TGTGCCAGCACCAGGGGCCCCGACCAAGAGACCCAGTACTTC

D: TRBD2
J: TRBJ2-5
V: TRBV28
size: many
CDR3: CASTPRLAGVGKETQYF
DNA: TGTGCCTCAACCCCCAGGCTAGCGGGAGTGGGTAAGGAGACCCAGTACTTC

D: TRBD1
J: TRBJ1-2
V: TRBV28
size: many
CDR3: CASTHDGTGIYGYTF
DNA: TGTGCCAGCACCCACGACGGGACAGGGATCTATGGCTACACCTTC

D: .
J: TRBJ1-2
V: TRBV5-5
size: many
CDR3: CASSPGGPESMNYGYTF
DNA: TGTGCCAGCAGCCCGGGGGGGCCCGAGTCGATGAACTATGGCTACACCTTC

D: TRBD2
J: TRBJ2-1
V: TRBV5-1
size: many
CDR3: CASSYLAGGYNEQFF
DNA: TGTGCCAGCAGTTATTTAGCGGGAGGGTACAATGAGCAGTTCTTC

D: .
J: TRBJ1-6
V: TRBV20-1
size: .
CDR3: CSARIRPSSSYNSPLHF
DNA: TGCAGTGCTAGGATCCGGCCCTCGAGCTCCTATAATTCACCCCTCCACTTT

D: TRBD2
J: TRBJ2-5
V: TRBV19
size: .
CDR3: CASQPSGDAQETQYF
DNA: TGTGCCAGTCAACCTAGCGGGGACGCTCAAGAGACCCAGTACTTC

D: TRBD2
J: TRBJ2-3
V: TRBV20-1
size: many
CDR3: CSARDSGGDTDTQYF
DNA: TGCAGTGCTAGAGATTCCGGGGGGGACACAGATACGCAGTATTTT

D: .
J: TRBJ1-5
V: TRBV3-1
size: many
CDR3: CASSLKGQPQHF
DNA: TGTGCCAGCAGTTTAAAGGGTCAGCCCCAGCATTTT

D: TRBD1
J: TRBJ2-1
V: TRBV20-1
size: many
CDR3: CSARDRDRSNEQFF
DNA: TGCAGTGCTAGAGACCGGGACAGGAGCAATGAGCAGTTCTTC